A few counts support the clone carrying this TCR beta chain. What it recognizes is unknown. TCRdb's copy holds only in-frame clones and misses some; the assay was immunoSEQ multiplex PCR. The sample carries approximately 280,000 clones, 70% to 80% recorded once. This CDR3 has 16 residues. Trimming left V 3 bases short and J 2 bases short, with 17 bases between. Germline V lookup: CDR1 SGHNT, CDR2 YYREEE (reference sequence). This sample stems from a study of cytotoxic CD8 clonotypes in ibrutinib-treated CLL. The overall study: Samples had a mean of around 260,000 productive templates and 85,000 to 100,000 productive rearrangements.

Study-level points and caveats: Under treatment, the uncommon public clonotypes either contracted or remained stable.

The clonotype comes from a human donor with chronic lymphocytic leukemia. The rearrangement links TRBV5-4 to TRBJ1-1; D remains unclear. Sequenced here: PBMCs, sampled at disease progression, from a patient treated with ibrutinib. The CDR3 coding sequence is TGTGCCAGCAGCTGGAGCTTAGTAGGGATTAACACTGAAGCTTTCTTT. Protein product: CASSWSLVGINTEAFF.